This TCR beta chain was identified in a study of cytomegalovirus exposure and HLA in healthy donors. Broader study findings: Earlier findings revealed that most TCR beta V segments proved productive either about 90% or about 30% of the time. CMV serostatus was the only immune exposure information that was available. Excluded were some V segments that proved indistinguishable, including TRBV6-2 and TRBV6-3.

The CDR3 loop spans 14 amino acids. Germline V gene lookup returns CDR1 SGHRS and CDR2 YFSETQ. Unmatched junction bases numbered 5, after V lost 4 bases and J lost 3 bases. Vbeta (60) and Jbeta (13) primers were used in the PCR. Clones were sequenced by immunoSEQ multiplex PCR, and TCRdb holds only the in-frame ones, with some missing. The sample includes 95,000 to 110,000 clones, more than 70% seen only once; the top ten take around 7.4%. Concerning this clone: What it binds is unknown.

The chain carries TRBV5-1 and TRBJ2-5; 8 bases are shared with TRBD1. The TCR originated in a man in his thirties or forties in good health and CMV-seronegative. Specimen: PBMCs. The CDR3 DNA reads as TGCGCCAGCAGCAGTAAGACAGGGGAAGAGACCCAGTACTTC. Protein sequence: CASSSKTGEETQYF.